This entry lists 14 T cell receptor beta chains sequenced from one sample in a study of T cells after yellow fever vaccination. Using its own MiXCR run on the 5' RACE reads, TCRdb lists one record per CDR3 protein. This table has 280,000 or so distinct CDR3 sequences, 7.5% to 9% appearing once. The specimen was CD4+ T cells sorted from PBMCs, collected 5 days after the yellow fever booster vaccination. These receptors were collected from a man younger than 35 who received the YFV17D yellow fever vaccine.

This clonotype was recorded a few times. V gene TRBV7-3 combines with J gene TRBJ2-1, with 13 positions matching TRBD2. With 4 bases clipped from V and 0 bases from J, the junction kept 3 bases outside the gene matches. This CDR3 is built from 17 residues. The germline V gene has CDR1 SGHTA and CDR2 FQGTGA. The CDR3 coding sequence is TGTGCCAGCAGCTCAGGACTAGCGGGGGTCTCCTACAATGAGCAGTTCTTC. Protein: CASSSGLAGVSYNEQFF.

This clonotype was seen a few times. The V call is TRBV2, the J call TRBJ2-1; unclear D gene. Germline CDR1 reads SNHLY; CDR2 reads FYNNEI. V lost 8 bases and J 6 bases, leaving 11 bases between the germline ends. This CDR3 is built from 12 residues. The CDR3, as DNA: TGTGCCAGCTCAAAGGAGATCAATGAGCAGTTCTTC. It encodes CASSKEINEQFF.

The CDR3 loop reads CASGEIAPQPQHF. The CDR3 bases are TGTGCCAGTGGGGAGATAGCACCCCAGCCCCAGCATTTT. The V call is TRBV19, the J call TRBJ1-5; D is undetermined. The CDR3 runs 13 residues. V was shortened by 8 bases and J by 7 bases, with 15 bases between the two germline ends. CDR1 and CDR2 (germline): LNHDA, SQIVND (reference sequence).

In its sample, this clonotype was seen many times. CDR3 DNA: TGTGCCAGCAGCCCTGGGCCAGGGAAAGACTACGAGCAGTACGTC. Protein: CASSPGPGKDYEQYV. The chain joins TRBV5-5 to TRBJ2-7; D may be TRBD1 (5 bases). Trimming stripped 4 bases from V and 3 bases from J, with 17 bases between. Per germline, CDR1 SGHKS and CDR2 YYEKEE (reference sequence). The CDR3 contains 15 residues.

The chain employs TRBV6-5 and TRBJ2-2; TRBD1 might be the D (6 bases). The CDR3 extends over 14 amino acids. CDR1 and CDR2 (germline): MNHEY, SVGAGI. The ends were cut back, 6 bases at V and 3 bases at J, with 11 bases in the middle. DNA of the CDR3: TGTGCCAGCAGAAAGGGGGATGACACCGGGGAGCTGTTTTTT. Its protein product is CASRKGDDTGELFF.

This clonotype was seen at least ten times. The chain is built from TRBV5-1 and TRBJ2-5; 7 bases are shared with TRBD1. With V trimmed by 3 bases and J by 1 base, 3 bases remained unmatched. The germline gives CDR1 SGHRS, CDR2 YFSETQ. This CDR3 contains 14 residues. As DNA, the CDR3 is TGCGCCAGCAGCTCACAGGGGATCCAAGAGACCCAGTACTTC. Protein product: CASSSQGIQETQYF. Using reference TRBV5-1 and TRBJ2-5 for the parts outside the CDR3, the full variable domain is KAGVTQTPRYLIKTRGQQVTLSCSPISGHRSVSWYQQTPGQGLQFLFEYFSETQRNKGNFPGRFSGRQFSNSRSEMNVSTLELGDSALYLCASSSQGIQETQYFGPGTRLLVL.

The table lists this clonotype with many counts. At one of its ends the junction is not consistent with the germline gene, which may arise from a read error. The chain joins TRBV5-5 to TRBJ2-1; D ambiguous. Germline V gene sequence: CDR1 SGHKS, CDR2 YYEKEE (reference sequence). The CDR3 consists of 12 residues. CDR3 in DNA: TGTGCCAGCAGCTTGGCCTACGATGAGCAGTTCTTC. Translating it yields CASSLAYDEQFF.

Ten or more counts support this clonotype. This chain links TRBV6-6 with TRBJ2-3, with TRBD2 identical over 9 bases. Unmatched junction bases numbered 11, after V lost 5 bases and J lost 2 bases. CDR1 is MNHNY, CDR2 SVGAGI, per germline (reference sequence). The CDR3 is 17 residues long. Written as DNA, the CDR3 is TGTGCCAGCAGTCCGGGTGTTAGCGGGGGTTTCACAGATACGCAGTATTTT. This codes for CASSPGVSGGFTDTQYF.

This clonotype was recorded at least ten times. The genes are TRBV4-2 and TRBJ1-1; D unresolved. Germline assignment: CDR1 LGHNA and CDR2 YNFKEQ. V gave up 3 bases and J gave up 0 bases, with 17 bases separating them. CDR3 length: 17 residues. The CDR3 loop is CASSHQPVGIMNTEAFF. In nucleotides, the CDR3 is TGTGCCAGCAGCCACCAACCTGTGGGAATTATGAACACTGAAGCTTTCTTT.

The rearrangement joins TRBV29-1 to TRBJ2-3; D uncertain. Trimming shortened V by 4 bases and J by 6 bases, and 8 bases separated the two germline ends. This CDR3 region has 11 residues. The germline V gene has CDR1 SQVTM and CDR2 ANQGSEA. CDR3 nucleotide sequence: TGCAGCGTTGCAGTTGGCGATACGCAGTATTTT. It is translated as CSVAVGDTQYF.

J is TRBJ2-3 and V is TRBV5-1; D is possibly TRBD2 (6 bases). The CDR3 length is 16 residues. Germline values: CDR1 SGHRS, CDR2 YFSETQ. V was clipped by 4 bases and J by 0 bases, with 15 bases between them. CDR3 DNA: TGCGCCAGCAGCGAGGGGACTGCCCCTAGCACAGATACGCAGTATTTT. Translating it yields CASSEGTAPSTDTQYF.

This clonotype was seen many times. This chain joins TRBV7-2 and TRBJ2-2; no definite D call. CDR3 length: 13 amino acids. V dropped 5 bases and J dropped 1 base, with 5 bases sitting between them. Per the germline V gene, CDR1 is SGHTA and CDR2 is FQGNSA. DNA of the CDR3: TGTGCCAGCAGCCAACAGAACACCGGGGAGCTGTTTTTT. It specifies CASSQQNTGELFF. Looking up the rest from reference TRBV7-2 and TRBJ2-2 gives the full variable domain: GAGVSQSPSNKVTEKGKDVELRCDPISGHTALYWYRQSLGQGLEFLIYFQGNSAPDKSGLPSDRFSAERTGGSVSTLTIQRTQQEDSAVYLCASSQQNTGELFFGEGSRLTVL.

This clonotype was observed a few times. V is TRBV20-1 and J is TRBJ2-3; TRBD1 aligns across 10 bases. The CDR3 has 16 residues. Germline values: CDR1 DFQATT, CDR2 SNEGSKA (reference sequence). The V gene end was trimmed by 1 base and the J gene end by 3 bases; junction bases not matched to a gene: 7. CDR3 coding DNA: TGCAGTGCTAGAGCGACAGGGGGCGCCCAAACAGATACGCAGTATTTT. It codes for CSARATGGAQTDTQYF.

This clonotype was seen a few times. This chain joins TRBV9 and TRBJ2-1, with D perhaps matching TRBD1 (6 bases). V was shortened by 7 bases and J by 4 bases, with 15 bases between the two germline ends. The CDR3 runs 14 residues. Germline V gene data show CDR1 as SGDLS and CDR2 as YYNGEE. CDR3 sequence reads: CASGRDTRYNEQFF. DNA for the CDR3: TGTGCCAGCGGCCGGGACACCCGATACAATGAGCAGTTCTTC.